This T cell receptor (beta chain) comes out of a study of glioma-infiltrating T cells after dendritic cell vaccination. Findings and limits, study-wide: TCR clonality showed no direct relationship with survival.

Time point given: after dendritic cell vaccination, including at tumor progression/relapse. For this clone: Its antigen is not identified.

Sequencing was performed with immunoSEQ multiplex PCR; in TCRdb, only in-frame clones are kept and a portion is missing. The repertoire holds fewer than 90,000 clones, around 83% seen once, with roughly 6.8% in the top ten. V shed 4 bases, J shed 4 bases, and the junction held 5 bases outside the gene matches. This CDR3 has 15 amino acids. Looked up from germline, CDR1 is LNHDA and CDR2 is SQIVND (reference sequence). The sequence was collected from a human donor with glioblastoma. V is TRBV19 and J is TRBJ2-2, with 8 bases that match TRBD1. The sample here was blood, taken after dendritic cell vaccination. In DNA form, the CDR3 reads TGTGCCAGTAGTACAGGACAGGGACGCACCGGGGAGCTGTTTTTT. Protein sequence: CASSTGQGRTGELFF.